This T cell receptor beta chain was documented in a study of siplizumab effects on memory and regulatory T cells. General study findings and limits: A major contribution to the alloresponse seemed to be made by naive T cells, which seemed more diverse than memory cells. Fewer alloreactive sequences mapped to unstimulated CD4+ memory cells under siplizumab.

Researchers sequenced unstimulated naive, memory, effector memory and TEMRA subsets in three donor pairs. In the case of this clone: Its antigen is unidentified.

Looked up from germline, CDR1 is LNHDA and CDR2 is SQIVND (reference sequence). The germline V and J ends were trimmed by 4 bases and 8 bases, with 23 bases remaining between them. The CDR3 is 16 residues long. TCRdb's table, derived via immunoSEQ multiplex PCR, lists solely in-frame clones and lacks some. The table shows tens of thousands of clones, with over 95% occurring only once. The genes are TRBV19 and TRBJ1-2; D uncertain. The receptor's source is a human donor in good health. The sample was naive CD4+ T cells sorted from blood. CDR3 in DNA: TGTGCCAGTAGTAGCCTTAGCCGTGGGGTCTTAAAAGGCTACACCTTC. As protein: CASSSLSRGVLKGYTF.